Below are 26 T cell receptor beta chains sequenced from a single sample in a study of T cell repertoires in cytomegalovirus infection (dated by TCRdb to about 2019). This sample was sequenced with an Illumina HiSeq 1500. TCRdb reprocessed the public reads (quality trimming at Q25 with fastp, clone calling with MiXCR) and kept in-frame beta chains. Merged by CDR3 protein, the rows form single entries marked with the most common genes and DNA. This sample lists just over 300,000 distinct CDR3 sequences; 17% were detected once. Around 11% of the sample goes to the ten largest clones. The sequenced sample consisted of PBMCs. The receptors were sampled from a human donor in good health (CMV status not recorded). Some clones in this sample may be carry-over from other donors' samples.

This clonotype was observed a few times. The J gene is TRBJ1-4, the V gene TRBV28, with a tentative D call TRBD1 (5 bases). V lost 3 bases and J 7 bases, leaving 12 bases between the germline ends. CDR1 is MDHEN and CDR2 is SYDVKM in the germline V gene. CDR3 size: 14 residues. In DNA, the CDR3 is TGTGCCAGCAGTTTTGGGGGAACGGGTGAAAAACTGTTTTTT. Its protein is CASSFGGTGEKLFF. The whole variable domain, filled in from reference TRBV28 and TRBJ1-4, reads DVKVTQSSRYLVKRTGEKVFLECVQDMDHENMFWYRQDPGLGLRLIYFSYDVKMKEKGDIPEGYSVSREKKERFSLILESASTNQTSMYLCASSFGGTGEKLFFGSGTQLSVL.

The chain combines TRBV3-1 with TRBJ1-2; D gene unclear. Per the germline V gene, CDR1 is LGHDT and CDR2 is YNNKEL (reference sequence). The CDR3 is made up of 13 amino acids. Deletions cut 6 bases from V and 2 bases from J, with 10 bases between. DNA for the CDR3: TGTGCCAGCAGTCCCGACCTAAACTATGGCTACACCTTC. Translation: CASSPDLNYGYTF.

This clonotype was recorded a few times. CDR3 sequence (DNA): TGTGCCAGCAGACGGACAGGGATGAACACTGAAGCTTTCTTT. Translating it yields CASRRTGMNTEAFF. The rearrangement links TRBV2 to TRBJ1-1; 8 bases map to TRBD1. The CDR3 spans 14 residues. Trimming removed 6 bases from V and 0 bases from J; junction bases left unmatched: 3. Looked up from germline, CDR1 is SNHLY and CDR2 is FYNNEI. Full variable domain (outside the CDR3, taken from reference TRBV2 and TRBJ1-1): EPEVTQTPSHQVTQMGQEVILRCVPISNHLYFYWYRQILGQKVEFLVSFYNNEISEKSEIFDDQFSVERPDGSNFTLKIRSTKLEDSAMYFCASRRTGMNTEAFFGQGTRLTVV.

This clonotype has a count of ten or more. This rearrangement joins TRBV7-9 to TRBJ2-3; possibly TRBD1 for D (5 bases). Between the trimmed V and J ends, which lost 1 base and 3 bases, there was a span of 11 bases. CDR1 is SEHNR and CDR2 is FQNEAQ in the germline V gene (reference sequence). This CDR3 comprises 15 residues. The DNA for the CDR3 is TGTGCCAGCAGCTTAGTTGGCAGGGTTACAGATACGCAGTATTTT. This gives the protein CASSLVGRVTDTQYF.

The table lists this clonotype with a few counts. V gene TRBV2 combines with J gene TRBJ1-5; the D is unclear. Germline CDR1 is SNHLY and CDR2 is FYNNEI. The CDR3 loop spans 15 amino acids. V lost 4 bases and J lost 2, with 12 bases in between. CDR3 in amino acids: CASSAGRGGNQPQHF. CDR3 nucleotide sequence: TGTGCCAGCAGTGCGGGCAGAGGCGGCAATCAGCCCCAGCATTTT. The whole variable domain, remainder taken from reference TRBV2 and TRBJ1-5, is EPEVTQTPSHQVTQMGQEVILRCVPISNHLYFYWYRQILGQKVEFLVSFYNNEISEKSEIFDDQFSVERPDGSNFTLKIRSTKLEDSAMYFCASSAGRGGNQPQHFGDGTRLSIL.

The CDR3: CASSQSKGFSYNEQFF. The DNA for the CDR3 is TGCGCCAGCAGTCAATCGAAAGGATTCTCCTACAATGAGCAGTTCTTC. This chain links TRBV23-1 with TRBJ2-1; no reliable D call. TRBV23-1 is an ORF; its function is uncertain. The CDR3 totals 16 residues. The ends were cut back, 0 bases at V and 0 bases at J, with 9 bases in the middle.

This clonotype has a count of ten or more. This chain connects TRBV12-3 or TRBV12-4 to TRBJ2-1, with 8 positions matching TRBD2. Trimming took 8 bases from V and 8 from J; bases not matched to a gene: 11. The CDR3 totals 14 residues. CDR3 protein: CASSRTSSGDEQFF. The CDR3 DNA follows: TGTGCCAGCTCCCGGACTAGCAGCGGCGATGAGCAGTTCTTC.

V and J are TRBV28 and TRBJ2-7; 10 bases agree with TRBD1. CDR1 is MDHEN and CDR2 is SYDVKM in the germline V gene. The CDR3 length is 16 residues. The J segment lost 5 bases and the V segment lost 7 bases, leaving 14 bases of the junction unmatched. CDR3 residues: CASTLRPGTGVHEQYF. CDR3 nucleotide sequence: TGTGCCAGCACCTTGCGGCCTGGGACAGGGGTCCACGAGCAGTACTTC.

This clonotype showed up just a few times. The chain is built from TRBV10-2 and TRBJ1-1; D gene uncertain. Trimming took 6 bases from V and 8 from J, leaving 16 bases between them. CDR3 length: 13 residues. Germline assignment: CDR1 WSHSY and CDR2 SAAADI. The CDR3 DNA reads TGCGCCAGCAGGATAACAACGGAGCCGGAAGCTTTCTTT. It translates to CASRITTEPEAFF.

In this sample, this clonotype turned up a few times. The chain recombines TRBV12-3 or TRBV12-4 with TRBJ1-1; possibly TRBD1 for D (6 bases). V was clipped by 1 base and J by 1 base, with 10 bases between them. The CDR3 totals 15 residues. CDR3 DNA: TGTGCCAGCAGTTTAGAGGGACACAAGAACACTGAAGCTTTCTTT. It is translated as CASSLEGHKNTEAFF.

This clonotype showed up just a few times. V gene TRBV6-2 or TRBV6-3 combines with J gene TRBJ2-2; D not resolved. Germline assignment: CDR1 MNHEY and CDR2 SVGEGT. V was pared by 0 bases and J by 6 bases, with 14 bases between. CDR3 length: 16 amino acids. The CDR3 sequence: CASSYSSRTMAGELFF. CDR3 nucleotides: TGTGCCAGCAGTTACTCTTCCAGGACGATGGCCGGGGAGCTGTTTTTT.

The rearrangement links TRBV28 to TRBJ2-1, with a tentative D call TRBD1 (6 bases). The CDR3 loop spans 15 amino acids. V lost 4 bases and J 3 bases, leaving 13 bases between the germline ends. CDR1 and CDR2 (germline): MDHEN, SYDVKM. CDR3 nucleotides: TGTGCCAGCAGTTCAGACAGGCAGTACTACAATGAGCAGTTCTTC. It encodes CASSSDRQYYNEQFF.

This clonotype was counted between two and nine times. The chain is built from TRBV3-1 and TRBJ2-1; D is possibly TRBD2 (5 bases). Germline V gives CDR1 LGHDT, CDR2 YNNKEL (reference sequence). The CDR3 spans 13 residues. Trimming took 3 bases from V and 10 from J, leaving 13 bases between them. CDR3 residues: CASSQEIASEQFF. CDR3 bases: TGTGCCAGCAGCCAGGAAATAGCGTCGGAGCAGTTCTTC.

This clonotype was counted between two and nine times. The chain has TRBV12-3 or TRBV12-4 and TRBJ1-1; a possible D gene is TRBD1 (6 bases). CDR3 length equals 13 residues. V lost 5 bases and J lost 4, with 11 bases in between. The CDR3 is CASSKGEGTEAFF. CDR3 DNA sequence: TGTGCCAGCAGTAAGGGGGAAGGCACTGAAGCTTTCTTT.

As for this clonotype: A single base separates this from a much larger clone, so it may be a read error. V is TRBV7-6 and J is TRBJ2-7; D uncertain. CDR3 size: 14 residues. The germline V gene encodes CDR1 SGHVS and CDR2 FNYEAQ. CDR3 nucleotides: TGTGCCAGCAGCTTAGGCGCATTATCCTACGAGCAGTGCTTC. Translated, it gives CASSLGALSYEQCF.

This clonotype came up a few times. The chain joins TRBV28 to TRBJ1-6; the D is unclear. The CDR3 is 15 amino acids. Trimming shortened V by 6 bases and J by 7 bases, and 16 bases separated the two germline ends. Germline CDR1 and CDR2: MDHEN and SYDVKM. The CDR3 nucleotides read TGTGCCAGCAGCCCAGTTGGAGGGTGGAATTCACCCCTCCACTTT. Translation gives CASSPVGGWNSPLHF.

The sample holds one count of this clonotype. V and J are TRBV7-4 and TRBJ1-1, with TRBD1 matching over 7 bases. The germline gives CDR1 SGHVT, CDR2 SQSDAQ. This CDR3 region has 14 residues. Trimming cost V 5 bases and J 3 bases; bases outside gene matches: 6. The CDR3 bases are TGTGCCAGCAGCGAGACGACAGGGTACACTGAAGCTTTCTTT. Amino acids: CASSETTGYTEAFF.

This clonotype was seen at least ten times. The V call is TRBV20-1, the J call TRBJ1-5; D remains ambiguous. Looked up from germline, CDR1 is DFQATT and CDR2 is SNEGSKA (reference sequence). The CDR3 runs to 14 residues. V gave up 0 bases and J gave up 4 bases, with 10 bases separating them. The CDR3 coding sequence is TGCAGTGCTAGAGATCGGCAGACGAATCAGCCCCAGCATTTT. It codes for CSARDRQTNQPQHF.

The chain recombines TRBV5-1 with TRBJ1-1; possibly TRBD1 for D (5 bases). CDR1 and CDR2 (germline): SGHRS, YFSETQ. V lost 4 bases and J 10 bases, leaving 20 bases between the germline ends. There are 14 residues in the CDR3. As DNA, the CDR3 is TGCGCCAGCAGCCCCTCAGGGAGGGTTGATGGAGCTTTCTTT. Translating gives CASSPSGRVDGAFF.

This clonotype was detected ten times or more. The rearrangement links TRBV4-2 to TRBJ1-2, with D possibly being TRBD1 (6 bases). The CDR3 loop spans 17 amino acids. V lost 1 base, J lost 0 bases, and 15 bases lay in between. CDR1 LGHNA and CDR2 YNFKEQ come from the germline V gene. The CDR3 sequence: CASSQAQGKQANYGYTF. CDR3 nucleotides: TGTGCCAGCAGCCAAGCGCAGGGGAAACAAGCTAACTATGGCTACACCTTC.

This clonotype was picked up a small number of times. In DNA form, the CDR3 reads TGTGCCAGCAGTCCAGGGGGCAAGGAGACCCAGTACTTC. This gives the protein CASSPGGKETQYF. This chain joins TRBV25-1 and TRBJ2-5, with 8 bases identical to TRBD1. The V and J ends lost 5 bases and 5 bases, in that order; junction bases with no gene match: 4. Germline-derived CDR1 and CDR2 are MGHDK and SYGVNS. The CDR3 consists of 13 residues.

This clonotype was observed a single time. Being one base from a much bigger clone, this may be a read error. This chain joins TRBV7-2 and TRBJ2-3; TRBD1 might be the D (5 bases). V was trimmed by 4 bases and J by 8 bases, leaving 19 bases between them. This CDR3 has 15 amino acids. Per the germline V gene, CDR1 is SGHTA and CDR2 is FQGNSA. CDR3 in amino acids: CTSSSRVRKGFTQYF. For the CDR3, the DNA is TGTACCAGCAGCTCCCGGGTCCGCAAGGGGTTTACGCAGTATTTT.

The chain is built from TRBV11-3 and TRBJ2-2; 7 bases are shared with TRBD2. The germline gives CDR1 SGHNT, CDR2 YENEEA. The length of the CDR3 is 16 residues. J was trimmed by 0 bases and V by 5 bases; bases with no gene match: 6. The CDR3 DNA sequence: TGTGCCAGCAGCGACGGTGGGGGGGCGAACACCGGGGAGCTGTTTTTT. Protein product: CASSDGGGANTGELFF.

The chain uses TRBV2 and TRBJ1-2; TRBD1 aligns across 9 bases. The CDR3 loop spans 13 amino acids. Losses at the gene ends were 8 bases for V and 4 bases for J; bases not matched to a gene: 5. CDR1 is SNHLY, CDR2 FYNNEI, per germline. The chain's CDR3 is CASLRDRAYGYTF. The CDR3 DNA reads as TGTGCCAGCCTAAGGGACAGGGCCTATGGCTACACCTTC. The variable domain in full, with the rest retrieved from reference TRBV2 and TRBJ1-2, is EPEVTQTPSHQVTQMGQEVILRCVPISNHLYFYWYRQILGQKVEFLVSFYNNEISEKSEIFDDQFSVERPDGSNFTLKIRSTKLEDSAMYFCASLRDRAYGYTFGSGTRLTVV.

The CDR3, as DNA: TGTGCCAGCAGTGAAGCGCTTGGGGGGGGCGATACGCAGTATTTT. Encoded protein: CASSEALGGGDTQYF. The V gene is TRBV2, the J gene TRBJ2-3; a possible D gene is TRBD2 (7 bases). CDR1 and CDR2 from the germline V gene are SNHLY and FYNNEI. The ends were cut back, 0 bases at V and 6 bases at J, with 13 bases in the middle. This CDR3 spans 15 amino acids.

The chain has TRBV20-1 and TRBJ1-5, with no clear D. The CDR3 totals 14 residues. Germline V CDR1 and CDR2: DFQATT, SNEGSKA (reference sequence). Trimming took 0 bases from V and 2 from J, leaving 8 bases between them. As DNA, the CDR3 is TGCAGTGCTAGAGATATCCTCGGCAATCAGCCCCAGCATTTT. The encoded protein is CSARDILGNQPQHF.